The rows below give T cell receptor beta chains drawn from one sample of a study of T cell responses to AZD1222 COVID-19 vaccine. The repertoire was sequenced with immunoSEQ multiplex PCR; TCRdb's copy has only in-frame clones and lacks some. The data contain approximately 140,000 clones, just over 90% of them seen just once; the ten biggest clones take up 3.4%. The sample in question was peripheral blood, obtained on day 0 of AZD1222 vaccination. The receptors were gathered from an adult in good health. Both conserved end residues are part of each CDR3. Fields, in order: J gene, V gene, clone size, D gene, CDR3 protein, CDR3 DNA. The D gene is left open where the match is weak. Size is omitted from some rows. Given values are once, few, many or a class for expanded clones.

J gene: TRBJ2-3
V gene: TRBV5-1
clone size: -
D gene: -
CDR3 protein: CASSSQGVSPDGEYF
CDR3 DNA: TGCGCCAGCAGCTCACAAGGGGTATCGCCCGATGGGGAGTATTTT

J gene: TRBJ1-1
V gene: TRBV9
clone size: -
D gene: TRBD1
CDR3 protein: CASSVEGQPNTEAFF
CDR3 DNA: TGTGCCAGCAGCGTAGAGGGACAGCCGAACACTGAAGCTTTCTTT

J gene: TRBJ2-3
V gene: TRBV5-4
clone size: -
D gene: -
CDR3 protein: CASSLGPADTQYF
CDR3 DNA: TGTGCCAGCAGCCTGGGACCTGCCGATACGCAGTATTTT

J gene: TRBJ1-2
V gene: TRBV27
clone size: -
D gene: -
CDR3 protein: CASSLSYSTYGYTF
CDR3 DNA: TGTGCCAGCAGTTTATCGTACAGCACATATGGCTACACCTTC

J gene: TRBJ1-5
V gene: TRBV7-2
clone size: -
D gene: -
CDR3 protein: CASSPRVSLGNQPQHF
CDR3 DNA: TGTGCCAGCAGCCCCCGAGTGTCGCTCGGCAATCAGCCCCAGCATTTT

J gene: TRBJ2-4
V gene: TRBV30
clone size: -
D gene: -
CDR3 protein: CAWSVGTAKNIQYF
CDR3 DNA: TGTGCCTGGAGTGTAGGGACGGCCAAAAACATTCAGTACTTC

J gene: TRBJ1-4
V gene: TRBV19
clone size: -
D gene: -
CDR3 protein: CASISTGISEKLFF
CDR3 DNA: TGTGCCAGTATTTCGACAGGCATCAGTGAAAAACTGTTTTTT

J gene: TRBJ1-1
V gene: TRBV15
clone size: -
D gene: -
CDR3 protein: CATSTLPNTEAFF
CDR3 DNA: TGTGCCACCAGCACACTTCCAAACACTGAAGCTTTCTTT

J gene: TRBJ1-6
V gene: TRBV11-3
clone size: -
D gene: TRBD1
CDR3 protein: CASRGQAVNSPLHF
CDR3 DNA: TGTGCCAGCAGGGGACAGGCGGTAAATTCACCCCTCCACTTT

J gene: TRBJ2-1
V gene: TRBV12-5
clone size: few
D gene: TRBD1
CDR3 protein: CASLVQRQGWEQFF
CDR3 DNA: TGTGCTAGTTTGGTTCAAAGACAGGGGTGGGAGCAGTTCTTC

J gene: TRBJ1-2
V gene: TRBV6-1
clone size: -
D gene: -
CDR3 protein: CASSEAGFLGYTF
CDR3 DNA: TGTGCCAGCAGTGAGGCCGGGTTCCTAGGCTACACCTTC

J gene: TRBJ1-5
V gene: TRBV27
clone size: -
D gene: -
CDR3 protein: CASSFQDQPQHF
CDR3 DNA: TGTGCCAGCAGTTTTCAGGATCAGCCCCAGCATTTT

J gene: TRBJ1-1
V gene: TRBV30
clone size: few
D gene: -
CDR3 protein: CAWSEGVNTEAFF
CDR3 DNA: TGTGCCTGGAGTGAAGGGGTTAACACTGAAGCTTTCTTT

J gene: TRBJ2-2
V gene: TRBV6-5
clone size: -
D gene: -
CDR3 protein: CASSTEGYTGELFF
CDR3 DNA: TGTGCCAGCAGCACGGAGGGATACACCGGGGAGCTGTTTTTT

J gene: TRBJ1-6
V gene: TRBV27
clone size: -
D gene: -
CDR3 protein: CASNGRPNSPLHF
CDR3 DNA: TGTGCCAGCAACGGCAGGCCCAATTCACCCCTCCACTTT

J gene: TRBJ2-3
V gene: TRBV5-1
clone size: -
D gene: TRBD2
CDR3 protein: CASRREARADTQYF
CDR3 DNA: TGCGCCAGCAGGCGGGAGGCGCGTGCAGATACGCAGTATTTT

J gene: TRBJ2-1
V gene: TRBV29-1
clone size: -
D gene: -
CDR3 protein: CSVSHTGEQFF
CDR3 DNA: TGCAGCGTGAGCCACACGGGTGAGCAGTTCTTC

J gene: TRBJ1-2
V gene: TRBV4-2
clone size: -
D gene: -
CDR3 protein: CASSQDRRTEVDGYTF
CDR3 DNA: TGTGCCAGCAGCCAAGACCGCAGGACAGAGGTAGATGGCTACACCTTC

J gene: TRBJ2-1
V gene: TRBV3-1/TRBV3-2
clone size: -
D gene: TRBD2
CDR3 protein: CASSQGLADNEQFF
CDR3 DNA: TGTGCCAGCAGCCAAGGACTAGCGGACAATGAGCAGTTCTTC

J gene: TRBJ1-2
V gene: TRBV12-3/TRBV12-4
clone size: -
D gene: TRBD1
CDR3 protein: CASRRDRVTGYTF
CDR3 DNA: TGTGCCAGCAGACGGGACAGGGTCACTGGCTACACCTTC

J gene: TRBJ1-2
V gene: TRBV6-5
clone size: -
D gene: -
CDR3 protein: CASSYSLGTNYGYTF
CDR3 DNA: TGTGCCAGCAGTTACTCCTTAGGCACCAACTATGGCTACACCTTC

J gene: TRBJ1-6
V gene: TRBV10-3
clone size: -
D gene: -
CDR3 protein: CAISEGGNNSPLHF
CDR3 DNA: TGTGCCATCAGTGAGGGGGGAAACAATTCACCCCTCCACTTT

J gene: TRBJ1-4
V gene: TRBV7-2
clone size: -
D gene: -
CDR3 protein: CASSPTGTTNEKLFF
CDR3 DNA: TGTGCCAGCAGCCCAACAGGGACAACTAATGAAAAACTGTTTTTT

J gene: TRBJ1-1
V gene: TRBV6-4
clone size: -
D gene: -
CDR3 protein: CASSEQGWCTEAFF
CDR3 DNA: TGTGCCAGCAGTGAGCAGGGGTGGTGCACTGAAGCTTTCTTT

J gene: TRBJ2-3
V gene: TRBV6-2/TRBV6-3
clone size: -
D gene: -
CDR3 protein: CASSYAGDRTDTQYF
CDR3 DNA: TGTGCCAGCAGTTATGCAGGGGACCGCACAGATACGCAGTATTTT

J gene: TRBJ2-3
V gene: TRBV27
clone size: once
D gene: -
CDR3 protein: CASSLLNGPSTDTQYF
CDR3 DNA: TGTGCCAGCAGTTTATTAAACGGGCCCAGCACAGATACGCAGTATTTT

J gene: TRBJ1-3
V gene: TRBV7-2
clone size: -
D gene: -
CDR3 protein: CASSFSSSGNTIYF
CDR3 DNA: TGTGCCAGCAGCTTCTCCTCGTCTGGAAACACCATATATTTT

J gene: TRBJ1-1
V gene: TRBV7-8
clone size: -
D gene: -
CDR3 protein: CASSSEGWSHTEAFF
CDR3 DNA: TGTGCCAGCAGCTCCGAGGGGTGGAGTCACACTGAAGCTTTCTTT

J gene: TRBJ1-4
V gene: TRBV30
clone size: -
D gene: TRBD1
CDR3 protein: CAWSSTGGNEKLFF
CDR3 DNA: TGTGCCTGGAGTTCAACAGGGGGGAATGAAAAACTGTTTTTT

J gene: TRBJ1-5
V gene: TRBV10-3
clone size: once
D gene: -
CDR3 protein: CAIGAASNQPQHF
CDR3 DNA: TGTGCCATCGGTGCAGCAAGCAATCAGCCCCAGCATTTT

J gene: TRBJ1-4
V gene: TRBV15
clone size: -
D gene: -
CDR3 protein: CATSRGLEKLFF
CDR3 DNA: TGTGCCACCAGCAGGGGTTTAGAAAAACTGTTTTTT

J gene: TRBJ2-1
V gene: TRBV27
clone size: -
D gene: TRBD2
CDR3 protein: CASSLGTSGRLGNEQFF
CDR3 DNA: TGTGCCAGCAGTCTCGGGACTAGCGGGAGACTTGGCAATGAGCAGTTCTTC

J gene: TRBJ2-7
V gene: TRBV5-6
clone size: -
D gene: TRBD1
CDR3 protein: CASRKTGSSYEQYF
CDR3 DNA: TGTGCCAGCAGGAAGACAGGGAGCTCCTACGAGCAGTACTTC

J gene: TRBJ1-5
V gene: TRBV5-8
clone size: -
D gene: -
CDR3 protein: CASSFSGVNQPQHF
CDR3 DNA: TGTGCCAGCAGCTTTTCGGGGGTCAATCAGCCCCAGCATTTT

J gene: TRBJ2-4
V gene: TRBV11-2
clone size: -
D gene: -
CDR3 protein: CASSLDPEAKNIQYF
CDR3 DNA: TGTGCCAGCAGCTTAGATCCGGAAGCCAAAAACATTCAGTACTTC

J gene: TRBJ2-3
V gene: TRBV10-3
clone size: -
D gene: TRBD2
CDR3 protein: CAIRERRTSGVSTDTQYF
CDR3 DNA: TGTGCCATCAGAGAGCGGCGGACTAGCGGGGTGAGCACAGATACGCAGTATTTT

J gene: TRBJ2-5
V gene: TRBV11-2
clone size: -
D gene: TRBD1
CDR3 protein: CASSARPRTGLIETQYF
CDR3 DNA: TGTGCCAGCAGTGCTCGCCCCAGGACAGGGCTTATTGAGACCCAGTACTTC

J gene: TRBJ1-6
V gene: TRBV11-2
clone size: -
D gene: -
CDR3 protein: CASSLADRASYNSPLHF
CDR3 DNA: TGTGCCAGCAGCTTAGCTGATCGAGCATCCTATAATTCACCCCTCCACTTT

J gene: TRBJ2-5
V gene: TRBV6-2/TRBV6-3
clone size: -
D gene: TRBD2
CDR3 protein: CASSYGGRVETQYF
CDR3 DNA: TGTGCCAGCAGTTATGGCGGGAGGGTAGAGACCCAGTACTTC

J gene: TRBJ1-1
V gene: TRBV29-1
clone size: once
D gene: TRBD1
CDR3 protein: CSAWTGVNTEAFF
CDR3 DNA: TGCAGCGCCTGGACAGGGGTGAACACTGAAGCTTTCTTT

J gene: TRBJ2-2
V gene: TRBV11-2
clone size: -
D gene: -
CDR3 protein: CASVRFANTGELFF
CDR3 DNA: TGTGCCAGCGTCCGGTTCGCGAACACCGGGGAGCTGTTTTTT